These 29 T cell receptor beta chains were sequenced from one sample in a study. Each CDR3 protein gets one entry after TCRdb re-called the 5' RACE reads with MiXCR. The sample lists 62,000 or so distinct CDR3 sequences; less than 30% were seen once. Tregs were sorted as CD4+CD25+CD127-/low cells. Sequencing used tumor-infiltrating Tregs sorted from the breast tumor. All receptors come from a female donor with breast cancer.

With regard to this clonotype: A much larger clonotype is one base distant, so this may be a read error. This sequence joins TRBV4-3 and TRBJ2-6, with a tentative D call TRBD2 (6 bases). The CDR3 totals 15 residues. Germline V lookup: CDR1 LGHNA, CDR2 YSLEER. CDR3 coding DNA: TGCGCCAGCAGCCAAGAAGGGACTGGGGCCAACGTCCCGACTTTC. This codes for CASSQEGTGANVPTF.

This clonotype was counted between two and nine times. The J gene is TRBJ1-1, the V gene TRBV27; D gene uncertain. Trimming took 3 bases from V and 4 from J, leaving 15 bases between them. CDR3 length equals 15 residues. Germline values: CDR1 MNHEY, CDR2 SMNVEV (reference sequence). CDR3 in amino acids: CASSFRERLGTEAFF. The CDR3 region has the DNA TGTGCCAGCAGTTTCCGGGAAAGGTTGGGCACTGAAGCTTTCTTT.

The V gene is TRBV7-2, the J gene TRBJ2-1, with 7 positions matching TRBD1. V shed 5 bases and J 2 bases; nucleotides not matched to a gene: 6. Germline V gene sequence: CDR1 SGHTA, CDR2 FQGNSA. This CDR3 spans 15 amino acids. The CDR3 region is CASSTDRSAYNEQFF. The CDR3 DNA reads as TGTGCCAGCAGCACGGACAGGTCGGCCTACAATGAGCAGTTCTTC.

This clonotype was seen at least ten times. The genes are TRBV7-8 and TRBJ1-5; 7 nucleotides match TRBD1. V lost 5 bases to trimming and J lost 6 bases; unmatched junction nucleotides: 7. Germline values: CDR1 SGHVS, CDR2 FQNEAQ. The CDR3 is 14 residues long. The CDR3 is CASSLRGSSQPQHF. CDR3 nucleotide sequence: TGTGCCAGCAGCCTCAGGGGGTCGAGTCAGCCCCAGCATTTT.

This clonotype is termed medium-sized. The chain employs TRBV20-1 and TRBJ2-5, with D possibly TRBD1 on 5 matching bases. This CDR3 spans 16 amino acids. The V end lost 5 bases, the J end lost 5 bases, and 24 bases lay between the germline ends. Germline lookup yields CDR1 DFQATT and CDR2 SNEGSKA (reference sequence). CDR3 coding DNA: TGCAGTGCTGCTATGCCCGGTGGGGCTGTCCCTGAGACCCAGTACTTC. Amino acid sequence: CSAAMPGGAVPETQYF.

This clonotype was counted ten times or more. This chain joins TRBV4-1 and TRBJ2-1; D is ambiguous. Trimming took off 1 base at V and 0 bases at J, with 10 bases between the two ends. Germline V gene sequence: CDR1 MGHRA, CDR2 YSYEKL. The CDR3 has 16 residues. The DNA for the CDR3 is TGCGCCAGCAGCCAAGGACTCTTGTTCTCCTACAATGAGCAGTTCTTC. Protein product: CASSQGLLFSYNEQFF.

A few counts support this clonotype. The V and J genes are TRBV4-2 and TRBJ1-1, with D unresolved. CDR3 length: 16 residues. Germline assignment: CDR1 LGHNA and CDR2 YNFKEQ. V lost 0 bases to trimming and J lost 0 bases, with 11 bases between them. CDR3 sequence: CASSQDRNRVNTEAFF. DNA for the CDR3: TGTGCCAGCAGCCAAGATAGGAACAGAGTGAACACTGAAGCTTTCTTT.

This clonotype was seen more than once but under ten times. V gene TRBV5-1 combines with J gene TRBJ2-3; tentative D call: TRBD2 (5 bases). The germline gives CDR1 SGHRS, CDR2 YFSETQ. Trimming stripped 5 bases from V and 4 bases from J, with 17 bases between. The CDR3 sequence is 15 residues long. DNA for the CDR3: TGCGCCAGCAGTAATGACGGGGATCGGGCAGATACGCAGTATTTT. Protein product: CASSNDGDRADTQYF.

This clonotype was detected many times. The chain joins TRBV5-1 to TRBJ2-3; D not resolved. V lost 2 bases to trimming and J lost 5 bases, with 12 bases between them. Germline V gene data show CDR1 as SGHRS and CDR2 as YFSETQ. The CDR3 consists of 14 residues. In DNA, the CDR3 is TGCGCCAGCAGCTTAGGCAGCCACCAAGATACGCAGTATTTT. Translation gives CASSLGSHQDTQYF. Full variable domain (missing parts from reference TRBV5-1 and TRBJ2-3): KAGVTQTPRYLIKTRGQQVTLSCSPISGHRSVSWYQQTPGQGLQFLFEYFSETQRNKGNFPGRFSGRQFSNSRSEMNVSTLELGDSALYLCASSLGSHQDTQYFGPGTRLTVL.

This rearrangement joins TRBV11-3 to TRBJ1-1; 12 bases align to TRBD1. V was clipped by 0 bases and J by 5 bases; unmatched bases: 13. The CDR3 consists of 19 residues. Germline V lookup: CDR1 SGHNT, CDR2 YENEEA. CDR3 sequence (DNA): TGTGCCAGCAGCTTAGAGGGACAGGGGGCAATCCATGCTTGGACTGAAGCTTTCTTT. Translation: CASSLEGQGAIHAWTEAFF.

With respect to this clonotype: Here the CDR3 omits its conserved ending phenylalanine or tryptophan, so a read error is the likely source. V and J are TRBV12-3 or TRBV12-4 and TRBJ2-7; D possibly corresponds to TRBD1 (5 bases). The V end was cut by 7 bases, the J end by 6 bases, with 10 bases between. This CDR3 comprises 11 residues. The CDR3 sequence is CASKGPGEQYI. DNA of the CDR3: TGTGCCAGCAAGGGGCCTGGCGAGCAGTACATC.

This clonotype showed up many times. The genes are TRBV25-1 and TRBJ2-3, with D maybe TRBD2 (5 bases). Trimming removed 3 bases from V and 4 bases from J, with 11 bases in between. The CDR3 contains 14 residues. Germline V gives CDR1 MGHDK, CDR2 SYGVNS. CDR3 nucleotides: TGTGCCAGCAGTGACCGGGCGGGTGCAGATACGCAGTATTTT. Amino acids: CASSDRAGADTQYF.

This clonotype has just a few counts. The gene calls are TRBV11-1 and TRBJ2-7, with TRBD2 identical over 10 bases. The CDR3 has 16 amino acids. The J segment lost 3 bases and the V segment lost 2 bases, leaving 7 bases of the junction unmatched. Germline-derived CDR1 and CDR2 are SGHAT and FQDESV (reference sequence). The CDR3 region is CASSLWASGSLYEQYF. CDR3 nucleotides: TGTGCCAGCAGCTTATGGGCTAGCGGGAGCCTCTACGAGCAGTACTTC. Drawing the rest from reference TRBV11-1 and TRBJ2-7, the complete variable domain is EAEVAQSPRYKITEKSQAVAFWCDPISGHATLYWYRQILGQGPELLVQFQDESVVDDSQLPKDRFSAERLKGVDSTLKIQPAELGDSAMYLCASSLWASGSLYEQYFGPGTRLTVT.

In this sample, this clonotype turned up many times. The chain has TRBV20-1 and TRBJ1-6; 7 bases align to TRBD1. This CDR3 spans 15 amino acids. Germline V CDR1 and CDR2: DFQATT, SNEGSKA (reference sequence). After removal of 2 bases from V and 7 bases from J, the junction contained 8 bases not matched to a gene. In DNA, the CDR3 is TGCAGTGCTAGAAAGTATGGGACAGCCAATTCACCCCTCCACTTT. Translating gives CSARKYGTANSPLHF.

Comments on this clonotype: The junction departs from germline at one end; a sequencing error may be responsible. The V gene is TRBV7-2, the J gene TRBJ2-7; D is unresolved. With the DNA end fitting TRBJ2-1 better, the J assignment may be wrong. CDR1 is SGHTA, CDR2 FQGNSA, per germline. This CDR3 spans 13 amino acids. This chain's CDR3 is CASGLGRYNEQFF. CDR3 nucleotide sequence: TGTGCCAGCGGCTTAGGTCGCTACAATGAGCAGTTCTTC.

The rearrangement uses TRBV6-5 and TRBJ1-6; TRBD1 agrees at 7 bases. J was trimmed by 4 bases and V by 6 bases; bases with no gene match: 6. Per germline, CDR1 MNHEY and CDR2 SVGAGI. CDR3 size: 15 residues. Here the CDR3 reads CASSFRGQYNSPLHF. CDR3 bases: TGTGCCAGCAGCTTTAGGGGACAGTATAATTCACCCCTCCACTTT.

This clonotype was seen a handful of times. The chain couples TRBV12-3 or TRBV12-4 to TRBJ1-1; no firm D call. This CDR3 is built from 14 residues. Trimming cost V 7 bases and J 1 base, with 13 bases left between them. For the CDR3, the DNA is TGTGCCAGCACTAAAAACAGCTGGAACACTGAAGCTTTCTTT. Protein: CASTKNSWNTEAFF.

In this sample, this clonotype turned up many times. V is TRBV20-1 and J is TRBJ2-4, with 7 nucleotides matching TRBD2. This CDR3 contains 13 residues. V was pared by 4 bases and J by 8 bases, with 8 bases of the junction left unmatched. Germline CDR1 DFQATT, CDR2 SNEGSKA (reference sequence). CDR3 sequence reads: CSAIAGAGDIQYF. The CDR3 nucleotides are TGCAGTGCTATTGCCGGGGCGGGGGACATTCAGTACTTC.

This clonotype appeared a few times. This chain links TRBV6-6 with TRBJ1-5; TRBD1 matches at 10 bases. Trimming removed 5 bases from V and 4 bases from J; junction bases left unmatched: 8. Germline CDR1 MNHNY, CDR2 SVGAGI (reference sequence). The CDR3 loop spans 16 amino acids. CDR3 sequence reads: CASSPSTGGGNQPQHF. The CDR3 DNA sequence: TGTGCCAGCAGTCCTTCGACAGGGGGCGGAAATCAGCCCCAGCATTTT.

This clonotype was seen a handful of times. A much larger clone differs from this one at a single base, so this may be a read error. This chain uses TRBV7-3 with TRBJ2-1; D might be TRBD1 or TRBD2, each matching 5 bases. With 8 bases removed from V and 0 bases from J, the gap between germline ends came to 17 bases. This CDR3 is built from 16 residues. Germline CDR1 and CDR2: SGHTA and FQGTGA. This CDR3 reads CASGKTGTRSYNEQFF. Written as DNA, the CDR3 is TGTGCCAGCGGCAAAACCGGGACCCGCTCCTACAATGAGCAGTTCTTC.

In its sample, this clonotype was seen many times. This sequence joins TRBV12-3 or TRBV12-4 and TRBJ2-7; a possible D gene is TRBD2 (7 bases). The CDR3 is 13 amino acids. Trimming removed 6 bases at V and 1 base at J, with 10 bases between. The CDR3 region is CASRGGRSYEQYF. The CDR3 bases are TGTGCCAGCAGGGGGGGGCGGTCCTACGAGCAGTACTTC.

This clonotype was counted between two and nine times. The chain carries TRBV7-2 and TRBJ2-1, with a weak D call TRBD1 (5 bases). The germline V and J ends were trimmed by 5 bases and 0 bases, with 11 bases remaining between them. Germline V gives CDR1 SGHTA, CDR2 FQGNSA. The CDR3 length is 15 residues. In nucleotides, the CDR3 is TGTGCCAGCAGCACGGACAAGCGCTCCTACAATGAGCAGTTCTTC. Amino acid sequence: CASSTDKRSYNEQFF.

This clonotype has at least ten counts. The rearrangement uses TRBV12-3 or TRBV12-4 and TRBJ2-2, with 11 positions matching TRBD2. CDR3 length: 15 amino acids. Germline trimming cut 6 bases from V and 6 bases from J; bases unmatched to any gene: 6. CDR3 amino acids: CASRPLAGVAGELFF. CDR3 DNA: TGTGCCAGCAGACCACTAGCGGGAGTCGCCGGGGAGCTGTTTTTT.

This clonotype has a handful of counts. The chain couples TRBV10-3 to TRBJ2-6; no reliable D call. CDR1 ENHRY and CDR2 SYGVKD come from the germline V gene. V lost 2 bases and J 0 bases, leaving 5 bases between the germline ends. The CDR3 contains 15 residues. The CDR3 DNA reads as TGTGCCATCAGTGAGACAACCTCTGGGGCCAACGTCCTGACTTTC. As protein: CAISETTSGANVLTF.

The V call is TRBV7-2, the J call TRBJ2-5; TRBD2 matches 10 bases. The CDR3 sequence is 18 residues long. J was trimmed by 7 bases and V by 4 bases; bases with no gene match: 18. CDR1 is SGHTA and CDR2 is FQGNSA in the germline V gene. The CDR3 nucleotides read TGTGCCAGCAGCTCAGCCCCGCTTACTAGCGGGGCGAAAGGGACCCAGTACTTC. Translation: CASSSAPLTSGAKGTQYF.

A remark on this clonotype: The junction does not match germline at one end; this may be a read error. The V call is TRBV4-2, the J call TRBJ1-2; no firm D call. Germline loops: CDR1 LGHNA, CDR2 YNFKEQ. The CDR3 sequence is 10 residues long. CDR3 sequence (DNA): TGTTCCAGCAGCCAAGATGGCTACACCTTC. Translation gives CSSSQDGYTF.

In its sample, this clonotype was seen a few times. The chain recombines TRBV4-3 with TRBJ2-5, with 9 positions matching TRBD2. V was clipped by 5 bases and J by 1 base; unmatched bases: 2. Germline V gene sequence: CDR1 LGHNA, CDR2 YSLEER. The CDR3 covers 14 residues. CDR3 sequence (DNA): TGCGCCAGCAGCAAGACTAGCGGCCAAGAGACCCAGTACTTC. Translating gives CASSKTSGQETQYF.

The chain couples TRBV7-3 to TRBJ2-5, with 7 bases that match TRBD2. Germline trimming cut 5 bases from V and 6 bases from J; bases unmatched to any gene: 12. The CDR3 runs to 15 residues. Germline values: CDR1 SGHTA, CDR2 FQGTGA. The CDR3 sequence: CASSPVAGVAKTQYF. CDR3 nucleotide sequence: TGTGCCAGCAGCCCAGTGGCGGGAGTGGCCAAGACCCAGTACTTC. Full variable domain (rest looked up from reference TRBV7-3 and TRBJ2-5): GAGVSQTPSNKVTEKGKYVELRCDPISGHTALYWYRQSLGQGPEFLIYFQGTGAADDSGLPNDRFFAVRPEGSVSTLKIQRTERGDSAVYLCASSPVAGVAKTQYFGPGTRLLVL.

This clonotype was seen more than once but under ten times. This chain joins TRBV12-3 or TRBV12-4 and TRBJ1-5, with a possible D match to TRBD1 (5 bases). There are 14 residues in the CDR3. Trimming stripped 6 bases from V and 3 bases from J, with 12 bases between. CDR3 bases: TGTGCCAGCAGACGGGACGGTGACAATCAGCCCCAGCATTTT. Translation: CASRRDGDNQPQHF.